This T cell receptor (beta chain) was identified during a study of vaccination effects on CD4 cells after COVID-19. This CDR3 comprises 12 residues. CDR1 is SGHRS, CDR2 YFSETQ, per germline. The V gene end was trimmed by 6 bases and the J gene end by 12 bases; junction bases not matched to a gene: 9. Study observations and caveats: Vaccine-induced clones in healthy vaccinees cross-reacted with common cold coronaviruses in only 1 of 255 cases. Convalescent patients in the study were few, and early post-infection timepoints were absent.

Antigen-specific CD4+ T cells expanded by the ViraFEST assay with viral peptide pools were then sequenced. Between days 9 and 11 of culture, CD4+ T cells were separated out. Nucleocapsid antibodies stayed negative before and after vaccination, showing no earlier SARS-CoV-2 infection. For each well, a few million PBMC were cultured with roughly 11 IU/ml IL-2 and 9.5 to 10 ug/ml peptides. Half the medium was replaced with IL-2 medium on days 3 and 7. The method was immunoSEQ multiplex PCR; TCRdb's version includes in-frame clones alone and lacks a portion of them. The sample carries tens of thousands of clones, about four fifths recorded once. This clone was counted only a few times. As yet, its antigen is unknown.

This clonotype was sampled from a human donor who received a COVID-19 vaccine. The material was CD4+ T cells from PBMCs cultured with SARS-CoV-2 spike peptides, obtained before COVID-19 vaccination. The chain combines TRBV5-1 with TRBJ2-1; 7 bases map to TRBD1. CDR3 coding DNA: TGCGCCAGCAAGTTCGAGGGGGCGAGGCAGTTCTTC. Translated: CASKFEGARQFF. The whole variable domain, remainder taken from reference TRBV5-1 and TRBJ2-1, is KAGVTQTPRYLIKTRGQQVTLSCSPISGHRSVSWYQQTPGQGLQFLFEYFSETQRNKGNFPGRFSGRQFSNSRSEMNVSTLELGDSALYLCASKFEGARQFFGPGTRLTVL.